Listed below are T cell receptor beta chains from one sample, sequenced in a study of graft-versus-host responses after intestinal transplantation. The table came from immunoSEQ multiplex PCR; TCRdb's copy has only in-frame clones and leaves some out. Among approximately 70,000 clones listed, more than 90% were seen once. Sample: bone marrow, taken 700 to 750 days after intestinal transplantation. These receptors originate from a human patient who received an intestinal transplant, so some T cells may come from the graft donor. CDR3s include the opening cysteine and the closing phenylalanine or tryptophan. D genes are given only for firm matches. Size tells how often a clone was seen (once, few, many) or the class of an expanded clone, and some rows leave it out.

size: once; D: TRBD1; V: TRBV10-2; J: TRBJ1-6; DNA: TGCGCCAGCAGTGAATACAGGGGGGGGTATTCACCCCTCCACTTT; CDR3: CASSEYRGGYSPLHF
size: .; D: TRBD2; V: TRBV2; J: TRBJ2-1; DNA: TGTGCCAGCAGTGAAATCCGGAAGCCGGCGGGAGACGAGCAGTTCTTC; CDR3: CASSEIRKPAGDEQFF
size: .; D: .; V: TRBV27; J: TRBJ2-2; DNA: TGTGCCAGCAAGTTGTCCCCTAGTGCGAACACCGGGGAGCTGTTTTTT; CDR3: CASKLSPSANTGELFF
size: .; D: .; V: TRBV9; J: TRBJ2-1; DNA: TGTGCCAGCAGCGTAGGGGTGGGGGACACATACAATGAGCAGTTCTTC; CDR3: CASSVGVGDTYNEQFF
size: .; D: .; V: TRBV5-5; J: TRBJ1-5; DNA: TGTGCCAGCAGCTTGACCCCGGATCAGCCCCAGCATTTT; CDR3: CASSLTPDQPQHF
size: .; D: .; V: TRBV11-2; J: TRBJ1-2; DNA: TGTGCCAGCAGCACTATGGGGGGCCGAGTCTATGGCTACACCTTC; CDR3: CASSTMGGRVYGYTF
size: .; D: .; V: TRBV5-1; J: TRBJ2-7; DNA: TGCGCCAGCAGCTTGCTCGCTAGTATCGAGTACGAGCAGTACTTC; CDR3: CASSLLASIEYEQYF
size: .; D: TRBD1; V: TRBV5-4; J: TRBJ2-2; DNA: TGTGCCAGCAGCTTGATTCGGACAGGGGGCACCGGGGAGCTGTTTTTT; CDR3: CASSLIRTGGTGELFF
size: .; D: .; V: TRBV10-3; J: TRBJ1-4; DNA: TGTGCCATCAGTGAGTCGTTCGGGCGTTCTAATGAAAAACTGTTTTTT; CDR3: CAISESFGRSNEKLFF
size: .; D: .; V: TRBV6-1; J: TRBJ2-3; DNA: TGTGCCAGCAGTGACCGTACAGATACGCAGTATTTT; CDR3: CASSDRTDTQYF
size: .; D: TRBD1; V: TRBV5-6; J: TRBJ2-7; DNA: TGTGCCAGCAGCTGGGGAGGGACAGGGGACTACGAGCAGTACTTC; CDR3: CASSWGGTGDYEQYF
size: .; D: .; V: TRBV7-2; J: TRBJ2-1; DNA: TGTGCCAGCAGTGAAGGGCCTAAGATCTACAATGAGCAGTTCTTC; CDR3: CASSEGPKIYNEQFF